This T cell receptor beta chain was sequenced for a study of blood T cell repertoires in COVID-19. The overall study: From the United States, Italy and Spain came samples of acute and convalescent COVID-19. T cells, B-cell-depleted T cells, or PBMCs supplied cDNA or gDNA.

Under the authors' procedure: For nucleated cells, counts were estimated from reference gene primer amplification. The table came from immunoSEQ multiplex PCR; TCRdb's copy has only in-frame clones and leaves some out. That table is the source of V, J and clone size, and D and trimming were worked out from the DNA. The sample holds some 97,000 clones, 80% seen once. The clonotype was recovered from a man in his 70s with active or convalescent COVID-19. Sequencing was carried out using peripheral blood.

CDR3 sequence (DNA): TGTGCCAGCAGCGAGCAAGGACTAGCGGGAGACAATGAGCAGTTCTTC. Its protein product is CASSEQGLAGDNEQFF. The V gene is TRBV9, the J gene TRBJ2-1; TRBD2 matches 13 bases. Germline V CDR1 and CDR2: SGDLS, YYNGEE. The V gene end was trimmed by 3 bases and the J gene end by 5 bases; junction bases not matched to a gene: 5. CDR3 length: 16 residues.